The 10 T cell receptor beta chains reported below all come from one sample, sequenced in a study of identical twins. TCRdb reprocessed the 5' RACE reads via MiXCR and lists one record per CDR3 protein. This table has about 460,000 distinct CDR3 sequences, 11% to 15% appearing once. The sample also formed part of further work on yellow fever vaccine responses in identical twins.

The sequencing input was CD4+ T cells sorted from blood. Receptors were obtained from a woman under 30 in good health.

The genes are TRBV9 and TRBJ2-5; D is possibly TRBD1 or TRBD2 (5 bases each). V lost 0 bases and J 1 base, leaving 7 bases between the germline ends. From germline, CDR1 is SGDLS and CDR2 YYNGEE. This CDR3 is 14 amino acids long. The DNA of the CDR3 is TGTGCCAGCAGCGTAGGAGGGGCCCAAGAGACCCAGTACTTC. This translates into CASSVGGAQETQYF.

This clonotype was recorded many times. This rearrangement joins TRBV12-3 or TRBV12-4 to TRBJ1-5, with D uncertain. The CDR3 loop spans 12 amino acids. Trimming stripped 3 bases from V and 4 bases from J, with 4 bases between. This CDR3 reads CASSFTNQPQHF. In nucleotides, the CDR3 is TGTGCCAGCAGTTTTACGAATCAGCCCCAGCATTTT.

This clonotype has a handful of counts. The gene calls are TRBV3-1 and TRBJ2-3, with 9 bases matching TRBD2. Trimming at V came to 4 bases and at J to 3 bases, leaving 8 bases not matched to a gene. CDR3 length equals 16 residues. Germline-derived CDR1 and CDR2 are LGHDT and YNNKEL (reference sequence). The CDR3 DNA follows: TGTGCCAGCAGCCTCAATAGCGGGGGAGTTACAGATACGCAGTATTTT. Protein: CASSLNSGGVTDTQYF.

This clonotype turned up a few times. J is TRBJ1-1 and V is TRBV29-1; D possibly corresponds to TRBD1 (6 bases). Germline V gene lookup returns CDR1 SQVTM and CDR2 ANQGSEA. V dropped 6 bases and J dropped 0 bases, with 14 bases sitting between them. The CDR3 loop spans 14 amino acids. The CDR3 reads CSVTGGQVNTEAFF. For the CDR3, the DNA is TGCAGCGTCACGGGGGGGCAGGTGAACACTGAAGCTTTCTTT.

In the case of this clonotype: The junction shows a germline mismatch at one end, possibly a read error. The chain uses TRBV7-2 and TRBJ2-2; D possibly corresponds to TRBD1 (5 bases). Germline CDR1 and CDR2: SGHTA and FQGNSA. The CDR3 is 15 residues long. The CDR3 reads CASSPEWGPAGELFF. The CDR3 DNA follows: TGTGCCAGCAGCCCCGAATGGGGCCCGGCCGGAGAGCTGTTTTTT.

About this clonotype itself: An end of the junction differs from the germline gene, which may be a read error. The chain links TRBV20-1 to TRBJ2-7, with D possibly TRBD2 on 5 matching bases. The CDR3 runs 12 residues. Germline CDR1 reads DFQATT; CDR2 reads SNEGSKA (reference sequence). The DNA for the CDR3 is TGCAGTGCTGGAGAGGGTACCTACGAGCAGTACTTC. Translated, it gives CSAGEGTYEQYF.

This sequence joins TRBV6-5 and TRBJ1-6; TRBD1 might be the D (6 bases). Germline-derived CDR1 and CDR2 are MNHEY and SVGAGI. V lost 3 bases and J lost 10, with 16 bases in between. The CDR3 consists of 15 residues. The chain's CDR3 is CASSYWGQGGSPLHF. The DNA for the CDR3 is TGTGCCAGCAGTTATTGGGGGCAGGGAGGCTCACCCCTCCACTTT.

A few counts support this clonotype. V and J are TRBV7-2 and TRBJ2-7; tentative D call: TRBD2 (5 bases). The ends were cut back, 0 bases at V and 5 bases at J, with 11 bases in the middle. The CDR3 is 14 amino acids. CDR1 and CDR2 (germline): SGHTA, FQGNSA. The CDR3: CASSLAGRGHEQYF. The CDR3 DNA reads TGTGCCAGCAGCTTAGCTGGCCGGGGTCACGAGCAGTACTTC.

The chain links TRBV9 to TRBJ2-7; D gene ambiguous. This CDR3 contains 13 residues. Trimming stripped 0 bases from V and 6 bases from J, with 10 bases between. Germline lookup yields CDR1 SGDLS and CDR2 YYNGEE. In DNA, the CDR3 is TGTGCCAGCAGCGTAGGGATTATTGGCGAGCAGTACTTC. This translates into CASSVGIIGEQYF.

This clonotype was counted only a few times. The chain combines TRBV7-9 with TRBJ2-6; D ambiguous. Trimming stripped 1 base from V and 2 bases from J, with 3 bases between. CDR3 size: 14 residues. The V gene's germline CDR1 is SEHNR and CDR2 FQNEAQ (reference sequence). The CDR3 sequence is CASSLVAGANVLTF. CDR3 in DNA: TGTGCCAGCAGCTTAGTTGCTGGGGCCAACGTCCTGACTTTC.